These 9 T cell receptor beta chains originate from one sample sequenced in a study of T-cell memory formation after mild COVID-19. A single record per CDR3 protein comes from TCRdb applying MiXCR to the 5' RACE reads. This sample yields around 47,000 distinct CDR3 sequences, of which less than 9.5% are seen a single time; around 11% belongs to the top ten. The specimen was PBMCs or a T cell subset sorted from them (not recorded which). Receptors were obtained from an adult woman who had mild COVID-19 (a few samples of this study predate the infection). Cell type and time point are not known.

A few counts support this clonotype. J is TRBJ2-6 and V is TRBV25-1; D possibly corresponds to TRBD1 (6 bases). Trimming shortened V by 4 bases and J by 4 bases, and 23 bases separated the two germline ends. This CDR3 has 19 amino acids. Germline V gene sequence: CDR1 MGHDK, CDR2 SYGVNS. This CDR3 reads CASSGLDRPPSVGANVLTF. The CDR3 DNA sequence: TGTGCCAGCAGTGGCCTTGACAGGCCTCCGTCGGTAGGGGCCAACGTCCTGACTTTC.

V usage is TRBV30 and J usage is TRBJ1-5, with D possibly TRBD1 on 5 matching bases. The ends were cut back, 1 base at V and 4 bases at J, with 14 bases in the middle. CDR3 size: 15 residues. The V gene's germline CDR1 is GTSNPN and CDR2 SVGIG (reference sequence). The CDR3 loop is CAWSEGQGQNQPQHF. The CDR3 DNA follows: TGTGCCTGGAGTGAGGGGCAGGGCCAAAATCAGCCCCAGCATTTT.

The rearrangement uses TRBV12-3 or TRBV12-4 and TRBJ1-2; D might be TRBD1 (6 bases). V dropped 2 bases and J dropped 4 bases, with 11 bases sitting between them. The CDR3 contains 14 residues. The CDR3 reads CASSLKGGVYGYTF. The CDR3 DNA reads as TGTGCCAGCAGTTTAAAGGGGGGGGTCTATGGCTACACCTTC.

J is TRBJ2-5 and V is TRBV20-1, with 8 nucleotides matching TRBD1. CDR3 length equals 13 residues. V lost 7 bases and J lost 3; bases outside the gene matches: 7. Per the germline V gene, CDR1 is DFQATT and CDR2 is SNEGSKA (reference sequence). The CDR3 loop reads CSVSQGAEETQYF. The CDR3 DNA is TGCAGTGTCAGTCAGGGGGCGGAAGAGACCCAGTACTTC.

This clonotype was observed a few times. This chain links TRBV5-4 with TRBJ2-7; D call uncertain. This CDR3 has 15 residues. Between the trimmed V and J ends, which lost 0 bases and 1 base, there was a span of 11 bases. Germline values: CDR1 SGHNT, CDR2 YYREEE (reference sequence). CDR3 amino acids: CASSLEGQASYEQYF. As DNA, the CDR3 is TGTGCCAGCAGCTTGGAGGGTCAGGCTTCCTACGAGCAGTACTTC.

This sequence joins TRBV20-1 and TRBJ2-7; the D is unclear. V lost 4 bases and J 0 bases, leaving 13 bases between the germline ends. CDR3 size: 14 residues. Germline V lookup: CDR1 DFQATT, CDR2 SNEGSKA (reference sequence). CDR3 nucleotide sequence: TGCAGTGCTATACCGACATTTAACTCCTACGAGCAGTACTTC. It specifies CSAIPTFNSYEQYF.

This clonotype was counted a few times. The J gene is TRBJ1-5, the V gene TRBV5-1, with TRBD1 identical over 8 bases. Germline V gene sequence: CDR1 SGHRS, CDR2 YFSETQ. Germline trimming cut 1 base from V and 2 bases from J; bases unmatched to any gene: 2. This CDR3 has 15 amino acids. Here the CDR3 DNA reads TGCGCCAGCAGCTTGATGACAGGGGGCAATCAGCCCCAGCATTTT. Translating gives CASSLMTGGNQPQHF.

This chain links TRBV5-1 with TRBJ2-3; D might be TRBD1 or TRBD2, each matching 6 bases. The CDR3 covers 14 residues. V lost 0 bases, J lost 4 bases, and 9 bases lay in between. CDR1 and CDR2 from the germline V gene are SGHRS and YFSETQ. Written as DNA, the CDR3 is TGCGCCAGCAGCTTGGAGGGGGGAGCAGATACGCAGTATTTT. As protein: CASSLEGGADTQYF.

This clonotype was observed many times. The chain recombines TRBV24-1 with TRBJ2-5; 7 bases line up with TRBD1. The CDR3 runs to 15 residues. The V gene end was trimmed by 3 bases and the J gene end by 0 bases; junction bases not matched to a gene: 3. Germline assignment: CDR1 KGHDR and CDR2 SFDVKD. The CDR3, as DNA: TGTGCCACCAGTGATCGGGACAGACACCAAGAGACCCAGTACTTC. Protein sequence: CATSDRDRHQETQYF.